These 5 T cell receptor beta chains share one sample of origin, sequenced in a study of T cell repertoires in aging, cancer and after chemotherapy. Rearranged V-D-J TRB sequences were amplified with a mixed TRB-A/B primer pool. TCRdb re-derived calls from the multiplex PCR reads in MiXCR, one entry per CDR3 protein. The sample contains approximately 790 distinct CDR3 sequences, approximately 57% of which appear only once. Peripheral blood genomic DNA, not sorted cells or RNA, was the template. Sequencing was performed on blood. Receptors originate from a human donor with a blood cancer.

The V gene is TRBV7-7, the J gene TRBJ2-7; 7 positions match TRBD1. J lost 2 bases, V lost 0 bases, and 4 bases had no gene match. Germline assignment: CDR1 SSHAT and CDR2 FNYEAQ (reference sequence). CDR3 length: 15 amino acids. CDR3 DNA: TGTGCCAGCAGCTTAGCCCAGGGGGAAGCCTACGAGCAGTACTTC. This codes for CASSLAQGEAYEQYF. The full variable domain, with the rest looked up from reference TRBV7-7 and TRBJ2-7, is GAGVSQSPRYKVTKRGQDVTLRCDPISSHATLYWYQQALGQGPEFLTYFNYEAQPDKSGLPSDRFSAERPEGSISTLTIQRTEQRDSAMYRCASSLAQGEAYEQYFGPGTRLTVT.

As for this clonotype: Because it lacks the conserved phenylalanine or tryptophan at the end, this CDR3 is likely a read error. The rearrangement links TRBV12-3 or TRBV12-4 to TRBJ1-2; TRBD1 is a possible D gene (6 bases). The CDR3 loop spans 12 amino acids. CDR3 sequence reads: CTSSLGGGGYTI. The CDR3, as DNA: TGTACCAGCAGTTTAGGAGGGGGAGGCTACACCATC.

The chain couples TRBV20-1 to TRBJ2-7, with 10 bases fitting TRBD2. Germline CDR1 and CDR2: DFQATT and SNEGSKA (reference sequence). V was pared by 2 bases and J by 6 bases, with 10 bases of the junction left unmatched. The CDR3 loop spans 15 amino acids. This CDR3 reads CSARRSGRADGEQYF. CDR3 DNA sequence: TGCAGTGCTAGAAGAAGCGGGAGGGCCGACGGCGAGCAGTACTTC.

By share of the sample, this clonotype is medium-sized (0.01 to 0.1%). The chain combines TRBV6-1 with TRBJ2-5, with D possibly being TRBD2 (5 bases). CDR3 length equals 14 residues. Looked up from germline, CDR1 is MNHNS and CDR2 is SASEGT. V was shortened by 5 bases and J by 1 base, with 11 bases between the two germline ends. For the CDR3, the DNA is TGTGCCAGCAGTCCTAGCTCACCCCAAGAGACCCAGTACTTC. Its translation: CASSPSSPQETQYF.

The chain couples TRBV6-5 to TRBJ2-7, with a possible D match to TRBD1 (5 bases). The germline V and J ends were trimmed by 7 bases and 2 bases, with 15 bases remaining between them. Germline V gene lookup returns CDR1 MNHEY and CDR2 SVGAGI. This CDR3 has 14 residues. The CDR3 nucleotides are TGTGCCAGCACCGAGTCCGTGGGGCCCTACGAGCAGTACTTC. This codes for CASTESVGPYEQYF.